The 6 T cell receptor beta chains in this list originate from one sample, sequenced in a study of cytomegalovirus exposure and HLA in healthy donors. Researchers ran the PCR with 60 Vbeta and 13 Jbeta primers. Data came from immunoSEQ multiplex PCR; TCRdb stores just in-frame clones and leaves some out. The sample shows 100,000 or so clones, around two thirds of them seen only once. The sequencing input was PBMCs. Receptors were obtained from a woman aged 25 to 45 in good health and CMV-seropositive.

The chain uses TRBV27 and TRBJ2-5; a weak D match, TRBD1 (5 bases). The DNA matches TRBJ2-7 better at its end, which makes the J call doubtful. The CDR3 covers 15 residues. The germline gives CDR1 MNHEY, CDR2 SMNVEV (reference sequence). The CDR3 here is CASSLSTASSYEQYF. CDR3 coding DNA: TGTGCCAGCAGTTTGTCGACAGCGAGCTCCTACGAGCAGTACTTC.

The V and J genes are TRBV6-6 and TRBJ2-1; 7 nucleotides agree with TRBD2. The germline V gene has CDR1 MNHNY and CDR2 SVGAGI (reference sequence). The CDR3 covers 15 residues. With 7 bases clipped from V and 3 bases from J, the junction kept 9 bases outside the gene matches. CDR3 residues: CASTPGTTHYNEQFF. The DNA for the CDR3 is TGTGCCAGCACCCCGGGGACTACACACTACAATGAGCAGTTCTTC.

The chain's CDR3 is CATTLDSLAFF. The CDR3 DNA follows: TGTGCCACCACGCTGGACAGCCTAGCTTTCTTT. The chain recombines TRBV15 with TRBJ1-1, with D possibly TRBD1 on 6 matching bases. The germline V and J ends were trimmed by 7 bases and 10 bases, with 13 bases remaining between them. Germline values: CDR1 LNHNV, CDR2 YYDKDF (reference sequence). The CDR3 runs to 11 residues.

This clone was counted only a few times. This sequence joins TRBV4-1 and TRBJ1-1; tentative D call: TRBD1 (5 bases). V lost 3 bases to trimming and J lost 1 base, with 9 bases between them. The V gene's germline CDR1 is MGHRA and CDR2 YSYEKL. CDR3 length equals 14 residues. Here the CDR3 reads CASSHTTGNTEAFF. The CDR3 DNA follows: TGCGCCAGCAGCCATACTACAGGGAACACTGAAGCTTTCTTT.

The rearrangement uses TRBV6-1 and TRBJ2-2, with D possibly TRBD2 on 6 matching bases. The germline V and J ends were trimmed by 7 bases and 4 bases, with 13 bases remaining between them. CDR1 and CDR2 (germline): MNHNS, SASEGT. This CDR3 is 14 amino acids long. The CDR3 nucleotides read TGTGCCAGCATCCTGGGAGGCTTCACCGGGGAGCTGTTTTTT. Residues: CASILGGFTGELFF.

This clone turned up a few times. This rearrangement joins TRBV12-5 to TRBJ1-1, with D maybe TRBD1 (5 bases). With 0 bases removed from V and 1 base from J, the gap between germline ends came to 12 bases. This CDR3 contains 16 residues. Per the germline V gene, CDR1 is LGHNT and CDR2 is FRNRAP. The CDR3 nucleotides read TGTGCTAGTGGTTTGGTTGTATCGGGGGGGAACACTGAAGCTTTCTTT. Protein product: CASGLVVSGGNTEAFF.